The 17 T cell receptor beta chains below come from one sample, sequenced in a study of control samples from healthy donors and cancer patients. Using immunoSEQ multiplex PCR, the repertoire was profiled, and TCRdb retains in-frame clones only, with some absent. This sample has under 55,000 clones, with approximately 90% found just once. Sequencing was carried out using PBMCs. The receptors originated from a woman in her thirties or forties with head and neck cancer.

This clone occurred once. The rearrangement links TRBV12-3 or TRBV12-4 to TRBJ1-4, with D hard to call. Trimming removed 7 bases at V and 8 bases at J, with 14 bases between. The CDR3 is 13 residues long. CDR3: CASTTYSSEKLFF. CDR3 DNA sequence: TGTGCCAGCACCACCTATTCCTCCGAAAAACTGTTTTTT.

The chain links TRBV30 to TRBJ1-1, with D unclear. Germline CDR1 is GTSNPN and CDR2 is SVGIG (reference sequence). V gave up 0 bases and J gave up 5 bases, with 10 bases separating them. The CDR3 is 13 residues long. The CDR3 region is CAWSVRMATEAFF. As DNA, the CDR3 is TGTGCCTGGAGTGTACGGATGGCTACTGAAGCTTTCTTT. The variable domain in full, completed from reference TRBV30 and TRBJ1-1, reads SQTIHQWPATLVQPVGSPLSLECTVEGTSNPNLYWYRQAAGRGLQLLFYSVGIGQISSEVPQNLSASRPQDRQFILSSKKLLLSDSGFYLCAWSVRMATEAFFGQGTRLTVV.

This chain joins TRBV19 and TRBJ2-5, with D uncertain. The CDR3 covers 14 residues. Germline lookup yields CDR1 LNHDA and CDR2 SQIVND (reference sequence). Trimming took 6 bases from V and 7 from J, leaving 18 bases between them. CDR3 region: CASSPGDLAGTQYF. CDR3 coding DNA: TGTGCCAGTAGCCCAGGTGACTTGGCAGGGACCCAGTACTTC. Filled out from reference TRBV19 and TRBJ2-5, the complete variable domain reads DGGITQSPKYLFRKEGQNVTLSCEQNLNHDAMYWYRQDPGQGLRLIYYSQIVNDFQKGDIAEGYSVSREKKESFPLTVTSAQKNPTAFYLCASSPGDLAGTQYFGPGTRLLVL.

The chain uses TRBV5-6 and TRBJ2-1; 9 positions match TRBD1. The V gene's germline CDR1 is SGHDT and CDR2 YYEEEE. The CDR3 sequence is 13 residues long. J lost 8 bases, V lost 2 bases, and 2 bases had no gene match. CDR3: CASSFRDRDEQFF. The CDR3 DNA reads as TGTGCCAGCAGCTTCCGGGACAGGGATGAGCAGTTCTTC.

This clone was detected only once. This sequence joins TRBV6-5 and TRBJ2-1, with TRBD1 identical over 9 bases. J was trimmed by 7 bases and V by 2 bases; bases with no gene match: 6. The CDR3 length is 15 residues. Germline CDR1 and CDR2: MNHEY and SVGAGI. The CDR3, as DNA: TGTGCCAGCAGTTACGGGACAGGGAGAAGAAATGAGCAGTTCTTC. This sequence encodes CASSYGTGRRNEQFF.

The chain has TRBV2 and TRBJ2-1, with 12 bases lining up with TRBD2. V gave up 6 bases and J gave up 7 bases; unmatched junction bases: 13. CDR3 length: 17 residues. Germline lookup yields CDR1 SNHLY and CDR2 FYNNEI. The CDR3 loop reads CASRDGLAGSFKNEQFF. CDR3 DNA: TGTGCCAGCAGGGATGGACTAGCGGGATCCTTCAAGAATGAGCAGTTCTTC.

The genes are TRBV10-2 and TRBJ2-7, with 8 bases that match TRBD2. The CDR3 totals 14 residues. V was pared by 7 bases and J by 7 bases, with 12 bases of the junction left unmatched. In germline, CDR1 is WSHSY, CDR2 SAAADI. This chain's CDR3 is CASTSFGLAQEQYF. Written as DNA, the CDR3 is TGCGCCAGCACGTCGTTCGGACTAGCCCAGGAGCAGTACTTC.

The chain uses TRBV4-1 and TRBJ1-5, with 9 bases aligning to TRBD1. CDR1 MGHRA and CDR2 YSYEKL come from the germline V gene. The CDR3 consists of 14 residues. The ends lost 3 bases at V and 9 bases at J; junction bases unmatched: 6. The chain's CDR3 is CASSQGQGASPQHF. CDR3 bases: TGCGCCAGCAGCCAGGGACAGGGAGCTTCGCCCCAGCATTTT.

The chain couples TRBV27 to TRBJ2-1, with D perhaps matching TRBD2 (6 bases). Germline values: CDR1 MNHEY, CDR2 SMNVEV (reference sequence). This CDR3 has 15 residues. The V end lost 3 bases, the J end lost 7 bases, and 16 bases lay between the germline ends. As DNA, the CDR3 is TGTGCCAGCAGTTTTCCGGGACTGCCGGGTAATGAGCAGTTCTTC. Encoded protein: CASSFPGLPGNEQFF.

The chain couples TRBV12-5 to TRBJ1-5; D is undetermined. Trimming pared 5 bases from V and 7 bases from J, leaving 6 bases between. The CDR3 is made up of 11 amino acids. CDR1 and CDR2 (germline): LGHNT, FRNRAP. CDR3 loop: CASGDPQPQHF. The CDR3 DNA reads as TGTGCTAGTGGTGACCCACAGCCCCAGCATTTT. Full variable domain (outside the CDR3, taken from reference TRBV12-5 and TRBJ1-5): DARVTQTPRHKVTEMGQEVTMRCQPILGHNTVFWYRQTMMQGLELLAYFRNRAPLDDSGMPKDRFSAEMPDATLATLKIQPSEPRDSAVYFCASGDPQPQHFGDGTRLSIL.

The rearrangement joins TRBV10-1 to TRBJ2-7; 9 bases are a match to TRBD2. CDR1 and CDR2 (germline): WNHNN, SYGVQD (reference sequence). The trim removed 0 bases at V and 1 base at J, leaving 1 base unmatched. The CDR3 has 15 residues. CDR3 in DNA: TGCGCCAGCAGTGAGTCGACTAGCGGTTCCTACGAGCAGTACTTC. It translates to CASSESTSGSYEQYF.

The V gene is TRBV3-1 (or the pseudogene TRBV3-2), the J gene TRBJ1-1; weak D call: TRBD1 (5 bases). There are 16 residues in the CDR3. V was trimmed by 4 bases and J by 5 bases, leaving 20 bases between them. The germline gives CDR1 LGHDT, CDR2 YNNKEL (reference sequence). The DNA of the CDR3 is TGTGCCAGCAGCCCTTCCCAAAGGGGCAGGTGGACTGAAGCTTTCTTT. This translates into CASSPSQRGRWTEAFF.

The J gene is TRBJ1-2, the V gene TRBV6-5; D not resolved. This CDR3 region has 12 residues. V gave up 6 bases and J gave up 0 bases, with 5 bases separating them. Per the germline V gene, CDR1 is MNHEY and CDR2 is SVGAGI. This CDR3 is CASRPSNYGYTF. DNA for the CDR3: TGTGCCAGCAGACCCTCTAACTATGGCTACACCTTC.

This clone was observed a single time. The chain combines TRBV6-1 with TRBJ1-5; D unresolved. The germline CDR1 and CDR2 sequences are MNHNS and SASEGT. The CDR3 has 13 amino acids. V lost 1 base, J lost 4 bases, and 5 bases lay in between. DNA of the CDR3: TGTGCCAGCAGTGAAGGCAGTAATCAGCCCCAGCATTTT. Amino acids: CASSEGSNQPQHF.

The V and J genes are TRBV29-1 and TRBJ2-7; 8 nucleotides line up with TRBD1. This CDR3 comprises 11 residues. Looked up from germline, CDR1 is SQVTM and CDR2 is ANQGSEA. V was clipped by 6 bases and J by 5 bases; unmatched bases: 3. The CDR3 is CSVGQVNEQYF. CDR3 nucleotide sequence: TGCAGCGTGGGACAGGTCAACGAGCAGTACTTC.

The V and J genes are TRBV5-1 and TRBJ2-5, with D maybe TRBD1 (6 bases). Trimming left V 3 bases short and J 2 bases short, with 8 bases between. Germline values: CDR1 SGHRS, CDR2 YFSETQ. The CDR3 has 13 residues. The CDR3, as DNA: TGCGCCAGCAGCTCGAGGGGGCAAGAGACCCAGTACTTC. It translates to CASSSRGQETQYF.

This clone has a single count. V usage is TRBV19 and J usage is TRBJ1-5; D ambiguous. This CDR3 is built from 14 residues. Trimming stripped 5 bases from V and 0 bases from J, with 8 bases between. Germline V gene lookup returns CDR1 LNHDA and CDR2 SQIVND (reference sequence). In nucleotides, the CDR3 is TGTGCCAGTAGTTCTCAGGATAGCAATCAGCCCCAGCATTTT. This translates into CASSSQDSNQPQHF.